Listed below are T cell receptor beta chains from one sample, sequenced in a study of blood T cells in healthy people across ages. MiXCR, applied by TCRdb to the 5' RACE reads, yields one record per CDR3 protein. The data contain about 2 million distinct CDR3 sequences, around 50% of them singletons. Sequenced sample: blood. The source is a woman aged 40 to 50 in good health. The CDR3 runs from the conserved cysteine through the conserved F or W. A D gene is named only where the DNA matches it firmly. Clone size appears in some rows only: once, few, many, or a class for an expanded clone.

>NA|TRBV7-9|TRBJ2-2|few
CASSVLSTGELFF
TGTGCCAGCAGCGTACTTTCGACCGGGGAGCTGTTTTTT
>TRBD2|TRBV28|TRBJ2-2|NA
CASSFWRGTSVTGELFF
TGTGCCAGCAGTTTTTGGCGTGGGACTAGCGTGACCGGGGAGCTGTTTTTT
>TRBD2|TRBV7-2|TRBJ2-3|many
CASSPSGGAGTDTQYF
TGTGCCAGCAGCCCGAGCGGGGGGGCCGGCACAGATACGCAGTATTTT
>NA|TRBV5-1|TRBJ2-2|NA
CASSPYATRNTGELFF
TGCGCCAGCAGCCCCTACGCTACAAGGAACACCGGGGAGCTGTTTTTT
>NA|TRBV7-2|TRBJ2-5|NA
CASSLAGFVETQYF
TGTGCCAGCAGCTTAGCAGGGTTTGTAGAGACCCAGTACTTC
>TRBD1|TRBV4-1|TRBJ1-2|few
CASSQDQGQLYGYTF
TGCGCCAGCAGCCAAGATCAGGGACAGCTATATGGCTACACCTTC
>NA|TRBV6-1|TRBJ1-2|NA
CATLQTNYGYTF
TGTGCCACCCTACAGACGAACTATGGCTACACCTTC
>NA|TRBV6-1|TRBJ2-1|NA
CASSEIGRIGEQFF
TGTGCCAGCAGTGAAATCGGCAGGATAGGTGAGCAGTTCTTC
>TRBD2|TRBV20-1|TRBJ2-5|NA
CSAGVPSGGLETQYF
TGCAGTGCTGGAGTCCCTAGCGGGGGGCTAGAGACCCAGTACTTC
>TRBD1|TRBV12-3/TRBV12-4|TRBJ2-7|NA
CASSLLGRGREQYF
TGTGCCAGCAGTTTATTGGGCAGGGGGCGCGAGCAGTACTTC
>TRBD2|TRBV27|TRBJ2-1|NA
CASSIEKLAGTYNEQFF
TGTGCCAGCAGTATAGAGAAACTAGCGGGCACCTACAATGAGCAGTTCTTC
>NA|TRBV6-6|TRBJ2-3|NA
CASSPIRGKFTDTQYF
TGTGCCAGCAGTCCTATACGGGGGAAATTCACAGATACGCAGTATTTT
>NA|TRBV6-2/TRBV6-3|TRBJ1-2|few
CASSYLAGESVYGYTF
TGTGCCAGCAGTTACTTGGCAGGGGAATCTGTCTATGGCTACACCTTC
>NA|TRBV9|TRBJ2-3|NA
CASSVEGSPTDTQYF
TGTGCCAGCAGCGTAGAGGGCAGCCCTACAGATACGCAGTATTTT
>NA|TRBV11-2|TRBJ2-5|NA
CASSLDRSRREYF
TGTGCCAGCAGCTTAGATCGCAGCCGCAGAGAGTACTTC
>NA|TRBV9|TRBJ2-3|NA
CASSFTGAPGGTDTQYF
TGTGCCAGCAGCTTCACGGGGGCCCCGGGTGGCACAGATACGCAGTATTTT
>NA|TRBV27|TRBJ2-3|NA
CASSYSYLAVTDTQYF
TGTGCCAGCAGCTACTCGTATCTAGCAGTCACAGATACGCAGTATTTT
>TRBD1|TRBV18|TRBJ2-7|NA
CASSQGQGRTYEQYF
TGTGCCAGCTCACAGGGACAGGGTCGAACCTACGAGCAGTACTTC
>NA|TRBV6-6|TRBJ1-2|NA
CASSHPGRSPYGYTF
TGTGCCAGCAGTCACCCGGGGAGGAGCCCCTATGGCTACACCTTC
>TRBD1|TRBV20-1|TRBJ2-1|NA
CSARGDRGYNEQFF
TGCAGTGCTAGGGGGGACAGGGGATACAATGAGCAGTTCTTC
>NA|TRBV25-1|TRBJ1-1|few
CASSGSMGVNTEAFF
TGTGCCAGCAGTGGTTCGATGGGGGTTAACACTGAAGCTTTCTTT
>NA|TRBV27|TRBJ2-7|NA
CASSNLGLPYEQYF
TGTGCCAGCAGCAACCTCGGGCTGCCCTACGAGCAGTACTTC
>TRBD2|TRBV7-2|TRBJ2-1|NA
CASSLDSPSGGDNEQFF
TGTGCCAGCAGCTTAGACTCCCCTAGCGGGGGGGACAATGAGCAGTTCTTC
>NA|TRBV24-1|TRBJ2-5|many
CATSGGSQETQYF
TGTGCCACCAGTGGAGGCAGCCAAGAGACCCAGTACTTC
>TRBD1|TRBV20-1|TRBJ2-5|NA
CSARLLQGIQETQYF
TGCAGTGCTAGGTTACTACAGGGGATCCAAGAGACCCAGTACTTC
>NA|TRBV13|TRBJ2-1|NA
CASSLGSPGEQFF
TGTGCCAGCAGCTTAGGGTCCCCAGGAGAGCAGTTCTTC
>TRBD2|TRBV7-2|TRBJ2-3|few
CASSLSPTSSGGSTDTQYF
TGTGCCAGCAGCCTTAGCCCCACTTCTAGCGGGGGCAGCACAGATACGCAGTATTTT
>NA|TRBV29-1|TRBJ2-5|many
CSVDRGAATQYF
TGCAGCGTTGACAGAGGGGCAGCGACCCAGTACTTC
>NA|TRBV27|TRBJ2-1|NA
CASSLKWGYNEQFF
TGTGCCAGCAGTTTAAAGTGGGGGTACAATGAGCAGTTCTTC
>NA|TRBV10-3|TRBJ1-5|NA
CATRTGGEIGQPQHF
TGTGCCACCAGGACGGGGGGCGAGATCGGTCAGCCCCAGCATTTT
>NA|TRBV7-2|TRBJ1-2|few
CASSLGVRNYGYTF
TGTGCCAGCAGCTTAGGGGTCCGGAACTATGGCTACACCTTC
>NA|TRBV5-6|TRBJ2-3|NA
CASSLLRGLADTQYF
TGTGCCAGCAGCTTGTTGCGGGGGCTCGCAGATACGCAGTATTTT
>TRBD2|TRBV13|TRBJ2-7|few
CASSSTVGKRGQSSYNEQYF
TGTGCCAGCAGCTCCACCGTGGGAAAGCGGGGGCAGAGCTCCTACAATGAGCAGTACTTC
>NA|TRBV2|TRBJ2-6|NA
CASSRSQVSNVLTF
TGTGCCAGCAGCCGGTCCCAGGTCTCCAACGTCCTGACTTTC
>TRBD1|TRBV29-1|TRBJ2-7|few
CSVEGGQSYEQYF
TGCAGCGTTGAAGGGGGACAGTCCTACGAGCAGTACTTC
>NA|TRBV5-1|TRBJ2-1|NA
CASSAGNHNEQFF
TGCGCCAGCAGCGCAGGGAACCACAATGAGCAGTTCTTC
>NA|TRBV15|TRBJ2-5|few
CATSRGYSRQGGETQYF
TGTGCCACCAGCAGAGGCTACTCGCGACAGGGAGGCGAGACCCAGTACTTC
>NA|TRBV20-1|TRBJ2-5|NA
CSARIIQRQETQYF
TGCAGTGCTAGGATTATCCAACGCCAAGAGACCCAGTACTTC
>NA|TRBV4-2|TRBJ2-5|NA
CASSQAGGTVQETQYF
TGTGCCAGCAGCCAAGCAGGGGGGACAGTCCAAGAGACCCAGTACTTC
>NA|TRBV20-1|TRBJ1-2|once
CSASGGFDYGYTF
TGCAGTGCTAGTGGGGGGTTTGACTATGGCTACACCTTC
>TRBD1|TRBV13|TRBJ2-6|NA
CASSPGTALSGANVLTF
TGTGCCAGCAGCCCCGGGACAGCTCTTTCTGGGGCCAACGTCCTGACTTTC
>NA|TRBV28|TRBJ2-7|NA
CASSDSLSYEQYF
TGTGCCAGCTCAGACAGCCTCTCCTACGAGCAGTACTTC
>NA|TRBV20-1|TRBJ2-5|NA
CSSRSSLDQETQYF
TGCAGTTCAAGGTCTAGTTTGGATCAAGAGACCCAGTACTTC
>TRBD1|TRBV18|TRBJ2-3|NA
CASGQGRSTDTQYF
TGTGCCAGCGGACAGGGGCGGTCGACAGATACGCAGTATTTT
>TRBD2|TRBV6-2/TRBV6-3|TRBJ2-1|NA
CASSYIGTSGYNEQFF
TGTGCCAGCAGTTACATCGGGACTAGCGGGTACAATGAGCAGTTCTTC
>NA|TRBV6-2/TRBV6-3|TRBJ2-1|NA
CASNIDPVGPGVYNEQFF
TGTGCCAGCAACATAGATCCAGTTGGACCCGGGGTGTACAATGAGCAGTTCTTC
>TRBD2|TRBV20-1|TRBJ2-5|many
CSARLAGGRETQYF
TGCAGTGCTCGACTAGCGGGGGGGCGAGAGACCCAGTACTTC
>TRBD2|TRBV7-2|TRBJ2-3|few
CASSLGGHGTDTQYF
TGTGCCAGCAGCTTGGGAGGGCACGGGACAGATACGCAGTATTTT
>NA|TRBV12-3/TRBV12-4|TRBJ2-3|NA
CASSRVRTDVQYF
TGTGCCAGCAGCAGAGTGAGGACAGATGTGCAGTATTTT
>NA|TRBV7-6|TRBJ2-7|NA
CASSPREGAYEQYF
TGTGCCAGCAGTCCACGGGAGGGGGCTTACGAGCAGTACTTC
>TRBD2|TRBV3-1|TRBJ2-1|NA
CASSRLAGADEQFF
TGTGCCAGCAGCCGACTAGCGGGGGCTGATGAGCAGTTCTTC
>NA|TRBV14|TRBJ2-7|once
CASSQDPRMGLKGEQYF
TGTGCCAGCAGCCAAGATCCCCGGATGGGCCTTAAGGGCGAGCAGTACTTC
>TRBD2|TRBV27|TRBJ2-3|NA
CASSPRSGGPTDTQYF
TGTGCCAGCAGTCCCCGGAGCGGGGGGCCCACAGATACGCAGTATTTT
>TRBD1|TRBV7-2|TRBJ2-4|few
CASSRDRAQNIQYF
TGTGCCAGCAGCCGCGACAGGGCCCAAAACATTCAGTACTTC
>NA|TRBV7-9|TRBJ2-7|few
CASSGRTRTYEQYF
TGTGCCAGCTCGGGACGGACAAGAACCTACGAGCAGTACTTC
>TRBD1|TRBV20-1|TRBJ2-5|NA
CSANRGPTQYF
TGCAGTGCAAACAGGGGCCCGACCCAGTACTTC
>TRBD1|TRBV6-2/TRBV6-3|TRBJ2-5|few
CASTTHSGTGGGETQYF
TGTGCCAGCACAACTCATTCCGGGACAGGGGGCGGAGAGACCCAGTACTTC